Below are 19 T cell receptor beta chains sequenced from a single sample in a study of T-cell reconstitution after alpha-beta-depleted transplantation in children. Unique molecular identifiers were built into the TCRbeta library. TCRdb fed the PCR reads into MiXCR, producing one record per CDR3 protein. Here the sample spans 780,000 or so distinct CDR3 sequences, about 15% being singletons. Sequencing used PBMCs, mostly from graft donor cells, obtained 360 days after TCRalphabeta/CD19-depleted stem cell transplant. Source of these receptors: a male patient younger than 18 who had a stem cell transplant for acute lymphoblastic leukemia, so the T cells may come from the graft donor.

This sequence joins TRBV5-6 and TRBJ2-1, with TRBD2 matching 9 bases. The CDR3 totals 16 residues. Germline CDR1 and CDR2: SGHDT and YYEEEE. Trimming cost V 3 bases and J 3 bases; bases outside gene matches: 7. The chain's CDR3 is CASSYIAGEDYNEQFF. CDR3 DNA: TGTGCCAGCAGCTACATAGCGGGAGAAGACTACAATGAGCAGTTCTTC.

The rearrangement joins TRBV18 to TRBJ2-4, with TRBD2 as a possible D gene (6 bases). The germline V gene has CDR1 KGHSH and CDR2 LQKENI. The length of the CDR3 is 16 residues. V lost 4 bases and J lost 0, with 13 bases in between. The CDR3 DNA follows: TGTGCCAGCTCACGTTTAGCGGCAGAAGCCAAAAACATTCAGTACTTC. Its translation: CASSRLAAEAKNIQYF.

J is TRBJ1-4 and V is TRBV12-3 or TRBV12-4, with no clear D. Deletions cut 4 bases from V and 5 bases from J, with 5 bases between. The CDR3 sequence is 12 residues long. The CDR3 sequence: CASSSLNEKLFF. The CDR3 nucleotides are TGTGCCAGCAGTTCCCTCAATGAAAAACTGTTTTTT.

This clonotype was seen only once. The chain has TRBV4-1 and TRBJ1-1; tentative D call: TRBD1 (5 bases). Germline V gene data show CDR1 as MGHRA and CDR2 as YSYEKL. Trimming stripped 1 base from V and 2 bases from J, with 14 bases between. CDR3 length: 16 residues. This chain's CDR3 is CASSQVFRAGNTEAFF. The CDR3 coding sequence is TGCGCCAGCAGCCAAGTATTCAGGGCGGGTAACACTGAAGCTTTCTTT.

This clonotype was counted a few times. This chain uses TRBV4-1 with TRBJ2-7, with TRBD2 matching over 9 bases. Germline values: CDR1 MGHRA, CDR2 YSYEKL. CDR3 length: 15 amino acids. V lost 1 base and J lost 1; bases outside the gene matches: 2. The CDR3 DNA follows: TGCGCCAGCAGCCAAGGACTAGCGGCTTCCTACGAGCAGTACTTC. It specifies CASSQGLAASYEQYF.

This clonotype was picked up a small number of times. The chain combines TRBV14 with TRBJ2-1; D may be TRBD1 (5 bases). Germline assignment: CDR1 SGHDN and CDR2 FVKESK. The CDR3 is made up of 16 amino acids. Between the trimmed V and J ends, which lost 1 base and 4 bases, there was a span of 14 bases. CDR3 DNA sequence: TGTGCCAGCAGCCAAGGGACATCACCCCGATACAATGAGCAGTTCTTC. This gives the protein CASSQGTSPRYNEQFF.

V and J are TRBV7-9 and TRBJ2-7; 11 bases fit TRBD2. V was pared by 6 bases and J by 3 bases, with 7 bases of the junction left unmatched. Germline V CDR1 and CDR2: SEHNR, FQNEAQ (reference sequence). The CDR3 contains 15 residues. In nucleotides, the CDR3 is TGTGCCAGCAGGAGAACTAGCGGGGGAAACTACGAGCAGTACTTC. Its translation: CASRRTSGGNYEQYF. Variable domain in full (rest from reference TRBV7-9 and TRBJ2-7): DTGVSQNPRHKITKRGQNVTFRCDPISEHNRLYWYRQTLGQGPEFLTYFQNEAQLEKSRLLSDRFSAERPKGSFSTLEIQRTEQGDSAMYLCASRRTSGGNYEQYFGPGTRLTVT.

In this sample, this clonotype turned up many times. The chain couples TRBV12-3 or TRBV12-4 to TRBJ2-1, with 11 bases that match TRBD2. The CDR3 has 16 amino acids. V lost 5 bases, J lost 6 bases, and 9 bases stayed unmatched. DNA for the CDR3: TGTGCCAGCAGTAGGACAGTTAGCGGGAGGGCCAATGAGCAGTTCTTC. Translating it yields CASSRTVSGRANEQFF.

J is TRBJ2-7 and V is TRBV7-3; the D call may be TRBD1 or TRBD2 (6 bases each). This CDR3 is 14 amino acids long. Germline values: CDR1 SGHTA, CDR2 FQGTGA. Trimming cost V 0 bases and J 5 bases, with 11 bases left between them. This CDR3 is CASSLTGGGDEQYF. Here the CDR3 DNA reads TGTGCCAGCAGCTTAACGGGGGGCGGCGACGAGCAGTACTTC.

This clonotype was picked up a small number of times. This sequence joins TRBV12-3 or TRBV12-4 and TRBJ1-1; possibly TRBD1 for D (6 bases). Between the trimmed V and J ends, which lost 4 bases and 4 bases, there was a span of 19 bases. CDR3 length: 16 amino acids. The CDR3 loop is CASSSPGGARGTEAFF. The CDR3 DNA is TGTGCCAGCAGTTCCCCGGGGGGGGCTCGTGGCACTGAAGCTTTCTTT.

This clonotype was recorded many times. This rearrangement joins TRBV20-1 to TRBJ2-7; D possibly matches TRBD1 or TRBD2 (5 bases each). Germline V gene lookup returns CDR1 DFQATT and CDR2 SNEGSKA (reference sequence). The length of the CDR3 is 13 residues. The DNA for the CDR3 is TGCGCCGGGACCTCCTTCGGATACTACGAGCAGTACTTC. Its protein is CAGTSFGYYEQYF.

This clonotype was detected a few times. This chain joins TRBV12-3 or TRBV12-4 and TRBJ2-7; D tentatively fits TRBD1 or TRBD2 (5 bases each). V lost 6 bases, J lost 2 bases, and 17 bases lay in between. The CDR3 runs 15 residues. The CDR3 DNA follows: TGTGCCAGCAGCCAGGTCAGGGAGACTACCTACGAGCAGTACTTC. This sequence encodes CASSQVRETTYEQYF.

The chain couples TRBV7-2 to TRBJ2-1, with 11 bases that match TRBD2. Losses at the gene ends were 1 base for V and 4 bases for J; bases not matched to a gene: 6. This CDR3 has 17 residues. In germline, CDR1 is SGHTA, CDR2 FQGNSA. CDR3 DNA: TGTGCCAGCAGCTTAGGACTAGCGGGGACGATATACAATGAGCAGTTCTTC. Protein sequence: CASSLGLAGTIYNEQFF.

This chain joins TRBV27 and TRBJ1-2; D gene unclear. V was trimmed by 3 bases and J by 1 base, leaving 9 bases between them. The germline gives CDR1 MNHEY, CDR2 SMNVEV (reference sequence). The CDR3 has 14 amino acids. CDR3 nucleotides: TGTGCCAGCAGTTTCCCTACGGGTAACTATGGCTACACCTTC. Amino acid sequence: CASSFPTGNYGYTF.

This clonotype has more than one count but fewer than ten. This sequence joins TRBV25-1 and TRBJ2-7, with D possibly TRBD2 on 5 matching bases. The V end lost 0 bases, the J end lost 4 bases, and 16 bases lay between the germline ends. This CDR3 comprises 16 residues. Germline values: CDR1 MGHDK, CDR2 SYGVNS. The CDR3 sequence is CASSEYGWNSGYEQYF. In DNA, the CDR3 is TGTGCCAGCAGTGAATATGGTTGGAATTCGGGGTACGAGCAGTACTTC.

This clonotype was seen only a few times. The chain recombines TRBV12-3 or TRBV12-4 with TRBJ1-2, with 9 bases identical to TRBD1. The CDR3 is 14 amino acids. Germline trimming cut 5 bases from V and 6 bases from J; bases unmatched to any gene: 7. The CDR3 is CASSRQGVLDGYTF. The CDR3 coding sequence is TGTGCCAGCAGTCGACAGGGGGTTTTGGATGGCTACACCTTC.

The chain uses TRBV2 and TRBJ2-7; D gene unclear. Germline CDR1 SNHLY, CDR2 FYNNEI. V was shortened by 9 bases and J by 3 bases, with 12 bases between the two germline ends. This CDR3 contains 12 residues. The CDR3 nucleotides are TGTGCCAGTCAACCGATCTACTACGAGCAGTACTTC. As protein: CASQPIYYEQYF.

This chain links TRBV6-1 with TRBJ2-1, with TRBD2 as a possible D gene (6 bases). CDR3 length: 19 amino acids. V dropped 4 bases and J dropped 3 bases, with 25 bases sitting between them. The V gene's germline CDR1 is MNHNS and CDR2 SASEGT. Here the CDR3 DNA reads TGTGCCAGCAGTGGTTTGGCGGGAATCTCAACTAACCTCTACAATGAGCAGTTCTTC. This translates into CASSGLAGISTNLYNEQFF.

This clonotype was seen a few times. The CDR3 nucleotides are TGTGCCAGCAGCGTAGTGGCAGGGGAGAACACTGAAGCTTTCTTT. This translates into CASSVVAGENTEAFF. The genes are TRBV9 and TRBJ1-1, with D tentatively TRBD1 (6 bases). The V and J ends lost 0 bases and 1 base respectively, with 10 bases between them. The CDR3 sequence is 15 residues long. CDR1 and CDR2 from the germline V gene are SGDLS and YYNGEE.